This TCR beta chain was sequenced in a study of T cells after yellow fever vaccination (dated by TCRdb to about 2019). Regarding the research as a whole: Libraries from fractions with low cell numbers were prepared with the SMART-Seq v4 Ultra Low Input RNA kit. Blood was collected at multiple timepoints before and after primary and secondary immunization, and bulk PBMC replicates and cell subsets were isolated. Bulk TCR alpha and beta repertoires were sequenced longitudinally to track T-cell clones before and after primary and booster YFV17D yellow fever vaccination. Two healthy male donors, one aged 18 to 30 and one aged 30 to 40 years, were included in the cohort. What the authors observed across the whole study: Computational filtering was required because FACS-sorted repertoires could contain abundant contaminating clonotypes from the bulk population. Most clones expanded after primary vaccination (around 96% of CD4 and roughly 90% of CD8) were re-detected after the booster, suggesting that broad memory maintenance occurred. The study included only a couple of donors, which limits how far the findings can be generalized. Compared with the primary T-cell response, the secondary T-cell response was weaker but faster, peaking on day 5 rather than day 15. A small fraction of clonotypes appeared in both the CD4 and CD8 compartments, likely as a result of convergent recombination.

The sequencer listed for this sample is Illumina NovaSeq 6000. TCR cDNA was made using 5'RACE template switching, a step that added a universal primer site and unique molecular identifiers. cDNA synthesis was primed from both the TCR alpha and TCR beta constant segments. Library amplification used two PCR steps, and the second PCR step added sample barcodes and sequencing adapters. Sequencing of the libraries was done on either Illumina HiSeq 2500 (2x100 bp) or NovaSeq (2x150 bp). Turning to the authors' computational methods: MIGEC handled demultiplexing of reads and collapsing into UMI consensus sequences, while MiXCR performed V(D)J alignment. Using edgeR on replicate PBMC samples, clonotypes were called vaccine-responding if FDR was below 0.01 and the log2 fold change was above 5 up to day 15. Each bulk clonotype was labeled CD4 or CD8 based on which sequenced repertoire, CD4 or CD8, contained the clonotype at higher abundance. Starting from the raw public reads, TCRdb applied fastp trimming at Q25, assembled clones with MiXCR and retained in-frame beta chains. CDR3 protein duplicates are merged, each entry listing the most common genes and DNA. The V and J calls, along with clone size, are taken from TCRdb and not from the paper's own processing. This sample lists approximately 300,000 distinct CDR3 sequences; approximately 12% were detected once. The top ten hold less than 3.5% of the sample.

The treatment or condition label corresponds to: live attenuated yellow fever vaccine strain. A standard Ficoll-Paque protocol was used to isolate PBMCs from peripheral blood. Dynabeads CD4 and CD8 positive selection kits were used to isolate CD4 and CD8 T-cell fractions. TriZol was used to extract RNA from bulk PBMCs, CD4 and CD8 fractions, and dextramer-positive and dextramer-negative fractions. Per the germline V gene, SGHNT is the CDR1 and YENEEA is the CDR2. Reading from cysteine to phenylalanine, the CDR3 counts 13 amino acids. The read is trimmed to its CDR3 DNA, 39 bases read in frame from base 1. V sheds 5 bases and J sheds 5 bases, leaving 9 bases between their ends. Remarks on this clonotype: Its antigen remains unidentified. No clone much larger than this one lies a single base away; base qualities are absent.

The starting material was CD4+ T cells sorted from PBMCs, obtained 45 days after the yellow fever booster vaccination. The receptor comes from a man aged 18 to 29 who received the YFV17D yellow fever vaccine. The chain was built from TRBV11-3 and TRBJ2-2; the best D guess is TRBD1, with 6 bases matching. The nucleotides are TGTGCCAGCAGCCAGGGGTGGACCGGGGAGCTGTTTTTT. Its translation is CASSQGWTGELFF. The entire variable domain, with the stretches around the CDR3 drawn from the reference TRBV11-3 and TRBJ2-2 proteins, is EAGVVQSPRYKIIEKKQPVAFWCNPISGHNTLYWYLQNLGQGPELLIRYENEEAVDDSQLPKDRFSAERLKGVDSTLKIQPAELGDSAVYLCASSQGWTGELFFGEGSRLTVL.